In its sample, the clone carrying this TCR beta chain was seen many times. The target antigen is unknown. This record comes from a study of molecular identifiers for immune sequencing clone quantification. Bulk TCR library preparation followed previously described methods with listed TCR primers. TCRdb itself ran the PCR reads through MiXCR, one entry per CDR3 protein. The data hold a few hundred thousand distinct CDR3 sequences, with under 30% observed a single time. CDR3 size: 14 residues. V lost 1 base and J lost 6, with 11 bases in between. CDR1 and CDR2 from the germline V gene are MDHEN and SYDVKM. Study-wide findings and caveats: Barcode sharing among identical TCR molecules could make large clones appear smaller. Spiked Jurkat TCR RNA equivalent to one cell was reportedly detectable in approximately 970,000 naive cells.

Naive CD8 T cells were sorted, and the gate applied was CD8+CD4-CCR7+CD45RA+. J is TRBJ2-3 and V is TRBV28; tentatively, D is TRBD2 (6 bases). The sample taken for sequencing was naive CD8+ T cells from blood, with Jurkat cell RNA spiked in. Subset described: FACS-sorted CD8+CD4-CCR7+CD45RA+ naive T cells. The sequence was collected from a human donor in good health. Some libraries in this study had Jurkat cell RNA spiked in. CDR3 DNA: TGTGCCAGCAGTTTATTGGGGGGTGAGGATACGCAGTATTTT. The encoded protein is CASSLLGGEDTQYF.